This TCR beta chain was recovered during a study of beta chain features in type 1 diabetes. On the study more broadly: In all, 107,917,701 sorted cells from all samples were analyzed. Overall study results and limits: All four CD4+ subsets of Type 1 diabetes patients contained TCRB CDR3s that were moderately but significantly shorter. The VDJ junctions of type 1 diabetes patients carried fewer insertions and more deletions.

Reverse transcription of all isolated RNA meant that expressed TCRB transcripts were sequenced. Using immunoSEQ multiplex PCR, the repertoire was profiled, and TCRdb retains in-frame clones only, with some absent. The sample has 160,000 or so clones; roughly 63% are singletons. Details on this clone: What it binds is not known.

Each donor gave one heparinised blood draw averaging around 0.12 L. Sorting produced populations that all topped 98% purity. Sequencing used naive CD4+ T cells from blood. The clonotype was recovered from a young man with type 1 diabetes.

In nucleotides, the CDR3 is TGTGCCAGCAGCTTAAGGACTGGTACAGAGACCCAGTACTTC. It is translated as CASSLRTGTETQYF. The chain uses TRBV7-9 and TRBJ2-5; tentatively, D is TRBD2 (5 bases). Trimming shortened V by 2 bases and J by 4 bases, and 11 bases separated the two germline ends. Germline V gives CDR1 SEHNR, CDR2 FQNEAQ (reference sequence). The CDR3 length is 14 residues.